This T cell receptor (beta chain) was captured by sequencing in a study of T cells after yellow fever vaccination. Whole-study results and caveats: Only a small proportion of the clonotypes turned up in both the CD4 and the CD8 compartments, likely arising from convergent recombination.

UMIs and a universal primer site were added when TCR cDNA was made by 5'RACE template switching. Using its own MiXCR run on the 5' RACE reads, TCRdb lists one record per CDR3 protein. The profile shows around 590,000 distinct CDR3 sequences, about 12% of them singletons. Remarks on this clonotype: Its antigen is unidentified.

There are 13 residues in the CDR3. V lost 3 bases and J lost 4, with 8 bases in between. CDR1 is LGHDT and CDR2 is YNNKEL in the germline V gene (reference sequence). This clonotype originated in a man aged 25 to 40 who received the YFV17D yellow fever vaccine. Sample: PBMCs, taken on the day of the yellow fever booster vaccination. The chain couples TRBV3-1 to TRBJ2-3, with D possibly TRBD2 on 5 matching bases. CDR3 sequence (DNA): TGTGCCAGCAGCCATAAACTAGCAGATACGCAGTATTTT. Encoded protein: CASSHKLADTQYF.